Detailed here is one T cell receptor beta chain. The TCR beta repertoire was assessed by survey-level immunoSEQ sequencing. Method: immunoSEQ multiplex PCR; TCRdb's copy keeps in-frame clones and lacks some. The top ten clones hold approximately 4.4% of a sample with 60,000 to 85,000 clones, about 93% of them seen once. The CDR3 extends over 19 amino acids. Trimming at V came to 2 bases and at J to 8 bases, leaving 17 bases not matched to a gene. CDR1 and CDR2 (germline): MNHEY, SVGEGT. This receptor was obtained from a man in his forties with rheumatoid arthritis. The source material was PBMCs. The chain uses TRBV6-2 or TRBV6-3 and TRBJ1-4; 10 bases fit TRBD1. In DNA form, the CDR3 reads TGTGCCAGCAGTTACATCGTGAGACGGGGGACAGGGGTTTTCGAAAAACTGTTTTTT. This translates into CASSYIVRRGTGVFEKLFF.